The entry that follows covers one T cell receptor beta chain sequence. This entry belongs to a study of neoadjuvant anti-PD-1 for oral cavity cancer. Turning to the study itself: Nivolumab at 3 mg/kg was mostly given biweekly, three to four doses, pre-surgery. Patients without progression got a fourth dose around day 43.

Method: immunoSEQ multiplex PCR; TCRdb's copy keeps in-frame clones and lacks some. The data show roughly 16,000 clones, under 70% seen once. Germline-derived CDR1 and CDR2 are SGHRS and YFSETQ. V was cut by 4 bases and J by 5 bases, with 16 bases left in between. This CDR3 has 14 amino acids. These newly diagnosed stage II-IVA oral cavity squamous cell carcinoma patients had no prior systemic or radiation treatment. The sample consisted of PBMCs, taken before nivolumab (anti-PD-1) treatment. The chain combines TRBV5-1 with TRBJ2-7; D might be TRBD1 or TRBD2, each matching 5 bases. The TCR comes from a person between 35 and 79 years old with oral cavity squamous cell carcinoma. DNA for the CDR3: TGCGCCAGCAGCACTACCGGGACGACTAACGAGCAGTACTTC. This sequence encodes CASSTTGTTNEQYF.